This T cell receptor (beta chain) was sequenced during a study of blood T cell repertoires in COVID-19. Looking at the study overall: Sites in the United States, Italy and Spain provided acute and convalescent COVID-19 samples.

Individuals aged roughly 18 to 95 years were recruited from fewer than 25 US areas. Cohort placement rested on clinical history that participants reported themselves. Each recovered donor of Cohort 3 presented with two negative PCRs, clearance, or symptom resolution. V dropped 6 bases and J dropped 14 bases, with 26 bases sitting between them. The CDR3 sequence is 16 residues long. Germline V CDR1 and CDR2: SEHNR, FQNEAQ (reference sequence). TCRdb keeps only in-frame clones here, not all; method: immunoSEQ multiplex PCR. The table has approximately 440,000 clones, around 90% seen once; the top ten hold roughly 0.7%.

The J gene is TRBJ1-6, the V gene TRBV7-9; a possible D gene is TRBD1 (5 bases). The receptor was isolated from a woman between 18 and 29 years old who had recovered from COVID-19. Sequencing was carried out using PBMCs or T cells enriched from blood (not recorded which). This CDR3 reads CASSLGSEGGAFTLHF. CDR3 in DNA: TGTGCCAGCAGTCTTGGCTCGGAGGGTGGGGCTTTCACCCTCCACTTT.